This T cell receptor beta chain was sequenced during a study of CD8 T cells in ankylosing spondylitis. Whole-study results and caveats: About 8 highly homologous variants made up a TCR beta motif, and this motif appeared characteristic of ankylosing spondylitis blood.

Molecular-barcoded quantitative 5'-RACE produced these TCR beta libraries. TCRdb redid the calling of the 5' RACE reads with MiXCR, one entry per CDR3 protein. The profile shows just over 150,000 distinct CDR3 sequences, 18% of them singletons. This clonotype was seen a few times. Its specificity is not known. V was cut by 7 bases and J by 0 bases, with 9 bases left in between. There are 13 residues in the CDR3. In germline, CDR1 is SQVTM, CDR2 ANQGSEA. The V gene is TRBV29-1, the J gene TRBJ1-4; D is undetermined. The sample taken for sequencing was blood, either unsorted or a sorted T cell fraction (not recorded which). The source of this sequence is a male donor with ankylosing spondylitis or in good health (not recorded which). CDR3 in DNA: TGCAGCGCCGCAGTAGCAACTAATGAAAAACTGTTTTTT. This sequence encodes CSAAVATNEKLFF.